The 6 T cell receptor beta chains listed next were all sequenced from one sample in a study of cytomegalovirus exposure and HLA in healthy donors. The PCR was carried out with 60 Vbeta primers and 13 Jbeta primers. Sequenced by immunoSEQ multiplex PCR; TCRdb stores in-frame clones only, minus some. Its table records about 92,000 clones. Specimen: PBMCs. The receptor source for this set is a man between 50 and 59 years old in good health and CMV-seropositive.

The gene calls are TRBV5-4 and TRBJ1-5, with a tentative D call TRBD1 (5 bases). This CDR3 spans 15 amino acids. Per the germline V gene, CDR1 is SGHNT and CDR2 is YYREEE (reference sequence). V lost 2 bases and J lost 2, with 11 bases in between. The CDR3 loop reads CASSFGGTGNQPQHF. The DNA of the CDR3 is TGTGCCAGCAGCTTCGGGGGGACTGGCAATCAGCCCCAGCATTTT.

V is TRBV18 and J is TRBJ2-1, with 8 bases matching TRBD1. This CDR3 region has 14 residues. The V and J ends lost 3 bases and 9 bases, in that order; junction bases with no gene match: 7. Germline V CDR1 and CDR2: KGHSH, LQKENI. Written as DNA, the CDR3 is TGTGCCAGCTCACCCCCGGACAGGGACGGTGAGCAGTTCTTC. Translated: CASSPPDRDGEQFF.

This sequence joins TRBV13 and TRBJ1-2; D ambiguous. Trimming pared 2 bases from V and 1 base from J, leaving 11 bases between. In germline, CDR1 is PRHDT, CDR2 FYEKMQ (reference sequence). The CDR3 covers 15 residues. CDR3 coding DNA: TGTGCCAGCAGCTTAACTGGGCACGTTAACTATGGCTACACCTTC. This translates into CASSLTGHVNYGYTF. Full variable domain (remainder filled in from reference TRBV13 and TRBJ1-2): AAGVIQSPRHLIKEKRETATLKCYPIPRHDTVYWYQQGPGQDPQFLISFYEKMQSDKGSIPDRFSAQQFSDYHSELNMSSLELGDSALYFCASSLTGHVNYGYTFGSGTRLTVV.

The V and J genes are TRBV30 and TRBJ2-3, with unresolved D. The V end lost 0 bases, the J end lost 7 bases, and 5 bases lay between the germline ends. Germline assignment: CDR1 GTSNPN and CDR2 SVGIG (reference sequence). The CDR3 totals 11 residues. CDR3 nucleotide sequence: TGTGCCTGGAGTGTCCCCAATACGCAGTATTTT. It is translated as CAWSVPNTQYF.

The chain has TRBV18 and TRBJ1-4; TRBD1 agrees at 7 bases. The V gene's germline CDR1 is KGHSH and CDR2 LQKENI. V trimming: 5 bases; J trimming: 5 bases; junction bases outside the gene matches: 8. The CDR3 extends over 15 amino acids. Here the CDR3 reads CASSARGQLNEKLFF. CDR3 bases: TGTGCCAGCTCAGCCAGGGGACAGCTCAATGAAAAACTGTTTTTT.

V and J are TRBV4-2 and TRBJ1-2, with 9 bases aligning to TRBD1. Germline V gene sequence: CDR1 LGHNA, CDR2 YNFKEQ. This CDR3 spans 14 amino acids. V gave up 8 bases and J gave up 6 bases; unmatched junction bases: 10. The chain's CDR3 is CASSSTGQGNGYTF. The CDR3 bases are TGTGCCAGCTCTTCAACGGGACAGGGTAATGGCTACACCTTC.